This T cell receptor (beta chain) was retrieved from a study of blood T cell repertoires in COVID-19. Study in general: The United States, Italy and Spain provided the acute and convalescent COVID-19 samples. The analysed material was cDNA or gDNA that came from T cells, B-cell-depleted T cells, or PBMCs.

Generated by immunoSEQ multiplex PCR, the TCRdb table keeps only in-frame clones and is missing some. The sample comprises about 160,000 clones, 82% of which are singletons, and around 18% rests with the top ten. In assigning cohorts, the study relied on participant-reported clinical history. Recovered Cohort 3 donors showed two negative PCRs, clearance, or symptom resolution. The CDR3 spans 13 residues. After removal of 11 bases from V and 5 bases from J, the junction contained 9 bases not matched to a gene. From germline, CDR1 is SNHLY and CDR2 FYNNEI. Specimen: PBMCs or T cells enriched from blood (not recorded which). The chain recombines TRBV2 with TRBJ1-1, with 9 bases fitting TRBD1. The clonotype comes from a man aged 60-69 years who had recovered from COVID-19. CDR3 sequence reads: CAVRTGGRTEAFF. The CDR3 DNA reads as TGTGCCGTTCGAACAGGGGGCAGGACTGAAGCTTTCTTT. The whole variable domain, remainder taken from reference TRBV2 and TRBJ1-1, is EPEVTQTPSHQVTQMGQEVILRCVPISNHLYFYWYRQILGQKVEFLVSFYNNEISEKSEIFDDQFSVERPDGSNFTLKIRSTKLEDSAMYFCAVRTGGRTEAFFGQGTRLTVV.